The 3 T cell receptor beta chains reported below all come from one sample, sequenced in a study of OX40 agonist ivuxolimab in advanced cancers. Profiled with immunoSEQ multiplex PCR; TCRdb holds only in-frame clones, not every one. The profile shows tens of thousands of clones, roughly nine tenths of them singletons. The source was CD4+ or CD8+ T cells sorted from blood, collected in a trial of the OX40 agonist ivuxolimab. The receptors were gathered from an adult with an advanced solid tumor such as melanoma, head and neck, liver or kidney cancer.

The chain has TRBV28 and TRBJ1-2; D is perhaps TRBD1 (6 bases). The V gene's germline CDR1 is MDHEN and CDR2 SYDVKM. V was clipped by 6 bases and J by 2 bases, with 10 bases between them. The CDR3 is 13 residues long. The CDR3, as DNA: TGTGCCAGCAGAACAGGGTTCAACTATGGCTACACCTTC. Its protein product is CASRTGFNYGYTF.

The sample holds one count of this clone. The chain is built from TRBV18 and TRBJ2-1; D remains ambiguous. The CDR3 is made up of 12 amino acids. Germline assignment: CDR1 KGHSH and CDR2 LQKENI. The ends were cut back, 2 bases at V and 9 bases at J, with 8 bases in the middle. CDR3 DNA sequence: TGTGCCAGCTCACCAAGGATTGGTGAGCAGTTCTTC. This gives the protein CASSPRIGEQFF.

This clone was recorded only once. The chain recombines TRBV7-3 with TRBJ2-1; possibly TRBD2 for D (7 bases). Germline CDR1 reads SGHTA; CDR2 reads FQGTGA. Trimming took 5 bases from V and 9 from J, leaving 29 bases between them. The CDR3 totals 18 residues. CDR3 region: CASSPGRGAVWVHSEQFF. The CDR3 DNA sequence: TGTGCCAGCAGCCCGGGCCGGGGGGCCGTGTGGGTCCACAGTGAGCAGTTCTTC.